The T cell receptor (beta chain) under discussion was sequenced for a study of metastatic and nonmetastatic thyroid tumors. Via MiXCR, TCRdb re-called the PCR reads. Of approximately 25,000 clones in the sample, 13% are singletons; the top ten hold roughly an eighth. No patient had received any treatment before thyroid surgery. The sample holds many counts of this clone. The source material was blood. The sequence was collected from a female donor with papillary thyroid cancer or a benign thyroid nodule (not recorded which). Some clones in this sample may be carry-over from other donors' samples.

DNA for the CDR3: TGTGCCAGCAGCCCCTATAGGACAGGATCTAACTATGGCTACACCTTC. This translates into CASSPYRTGSNYGYTF. J is TRBJ1-2 and V is TRBV11-1; TRBD1 aligns across 7 bases. CDR1 SGHAT and CDR2 FQDESV come from the germline V gene (reference sequence). This CDR3 comprises 16 residues. V was pared by 5 bases and J by 0 bases, with 9 bases of the junction left unmatched.